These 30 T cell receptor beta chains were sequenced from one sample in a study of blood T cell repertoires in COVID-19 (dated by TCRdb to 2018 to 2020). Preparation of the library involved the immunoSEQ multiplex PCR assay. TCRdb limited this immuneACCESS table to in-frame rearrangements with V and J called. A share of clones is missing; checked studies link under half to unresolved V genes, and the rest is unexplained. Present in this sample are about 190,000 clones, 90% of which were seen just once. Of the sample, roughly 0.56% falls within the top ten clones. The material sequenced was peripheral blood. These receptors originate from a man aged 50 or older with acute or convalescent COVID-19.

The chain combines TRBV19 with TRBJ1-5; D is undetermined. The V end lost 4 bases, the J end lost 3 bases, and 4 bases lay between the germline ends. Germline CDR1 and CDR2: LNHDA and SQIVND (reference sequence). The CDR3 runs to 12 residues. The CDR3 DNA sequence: TGTGCCAGTAGTACCAACAATCAGCCCCAGCATTTT. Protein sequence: CASSTNNQPQHF.

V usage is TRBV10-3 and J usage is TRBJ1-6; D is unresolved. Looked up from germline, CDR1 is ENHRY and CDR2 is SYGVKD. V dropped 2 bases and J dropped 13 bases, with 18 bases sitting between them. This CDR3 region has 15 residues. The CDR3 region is CAISERQVGLWPLHF. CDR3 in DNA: TGTGCCATCAGTGAGCGTCAGGTGGGCCTTTGGCCCCTCCACTTT.

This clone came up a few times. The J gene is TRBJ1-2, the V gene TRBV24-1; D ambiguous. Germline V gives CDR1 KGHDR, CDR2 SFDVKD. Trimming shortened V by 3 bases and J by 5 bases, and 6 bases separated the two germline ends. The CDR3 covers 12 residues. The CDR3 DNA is TGTGCCACCAGTGATCCGGAGTATGGCTACACCTTC. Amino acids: CATSDPEYGYTF.

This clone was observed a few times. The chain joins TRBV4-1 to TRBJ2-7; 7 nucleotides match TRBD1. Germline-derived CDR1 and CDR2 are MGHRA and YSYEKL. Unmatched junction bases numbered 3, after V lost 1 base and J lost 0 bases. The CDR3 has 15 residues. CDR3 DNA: TGCGCCAGCAGCCAAGTGGGACAGAACTCCTACGAGCAGTACTTC. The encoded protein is CASSQVGQNSYEQYF.

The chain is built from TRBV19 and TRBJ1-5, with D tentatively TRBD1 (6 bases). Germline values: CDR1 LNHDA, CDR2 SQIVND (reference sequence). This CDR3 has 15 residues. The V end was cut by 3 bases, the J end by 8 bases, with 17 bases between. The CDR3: CASSIARGIVEPQHF. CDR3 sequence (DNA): TGTGCCAGTAGTATCGCCAGGGGCATTGTTGAGCCCCAGCATTTT.

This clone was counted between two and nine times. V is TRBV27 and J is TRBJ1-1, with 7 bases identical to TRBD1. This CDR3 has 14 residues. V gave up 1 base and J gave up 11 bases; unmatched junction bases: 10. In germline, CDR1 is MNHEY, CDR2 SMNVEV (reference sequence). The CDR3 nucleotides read TGTGCCAGCAGTTTATTGGCAGGGGGGATTGAGGCTTTCTTT. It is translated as CASSLLAGGIEAFF.

The chain's CDR3 is CASSITSGGFVNEQFF. The DNA of the CDR3 is TGTGCCAGCAGCATAACTAGCGGGGGGTTCGTAAATGAGCAGTTCTTC. The genes are TRBV9 and TRBJ2-1; 12 bases fit TRBD2. The germline V gene has CDR1 SGDLS and CDR2 YYNGEE. This CDR3 has 16 amino acids. V lost 4 bases to trimming and J lost 7 bases; unmatched junction nucleotides: 9.

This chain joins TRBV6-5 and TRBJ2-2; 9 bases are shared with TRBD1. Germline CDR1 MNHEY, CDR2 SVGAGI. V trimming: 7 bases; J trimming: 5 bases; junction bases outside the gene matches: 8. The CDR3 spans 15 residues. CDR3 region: CASTPRTGVTGELFF. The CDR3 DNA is TGTGCCAGCACCCCCCGGACAGGGGTAACCGGGGAGCTGTTTTTT.

CDR3 residues: CASSLAGGPYEQYF. The CDR3 nucleotides read TGTGCCAGCAGCTTGGCGGGAGGTCCCTACGAGCAGTACTTC. J is TRBJ2-7 and V is TRBV7-3; TRBD2 matches at 8 bases. CDR3 length: 14 residues. Per germline, CDR1 SGHTA and CDR2 FQGTGA. The junction had 3 bases not matched to a gene; V was cut back by 3 bases and J by 2 bases.

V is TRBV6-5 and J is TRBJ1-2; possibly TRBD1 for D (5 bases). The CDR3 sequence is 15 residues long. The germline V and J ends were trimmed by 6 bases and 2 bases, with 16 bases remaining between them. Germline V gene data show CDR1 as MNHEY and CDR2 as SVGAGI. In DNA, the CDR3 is TGTGCCAGCAGCCCGTCAGGGTTCCAAAACTATGGCTACACCTTC. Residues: CASSPSGFQNYGYTF.

The CDR3 region is CASKYRDSTNTGELFF. As DNA, the CDR3 is TGTGCCAGCAAATATCGGGACTCGACGAACACCGGGGAGCTGTTTTTT. The chain employs TRBV6-6 and TRBJ2-2; possibly TRBD2 for D (6 bases). Germline V lookup: CDR1 MNHNY, CDR2 SVGAGI (reference sequence). The V gene lost 7 bases and the J gene lost 0 bases, with 15 bases spanning the gap. This CDR3 comprises 16 residues.

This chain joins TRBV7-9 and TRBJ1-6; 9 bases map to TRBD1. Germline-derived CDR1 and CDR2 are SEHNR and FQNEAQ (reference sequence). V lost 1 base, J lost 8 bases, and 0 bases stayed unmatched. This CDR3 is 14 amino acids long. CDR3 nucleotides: TGTGCCAGCAGCTTAGGGGACAGGGATTCACCCCTCCACTTT. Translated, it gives CASSLGDRDSPLHF.

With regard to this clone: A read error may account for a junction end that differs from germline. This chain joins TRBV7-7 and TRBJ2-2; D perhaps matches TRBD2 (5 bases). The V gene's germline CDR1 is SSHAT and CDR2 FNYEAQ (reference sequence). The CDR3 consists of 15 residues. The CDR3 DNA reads TGTGCTAGCAGCTTAGGAGCCGGGGACACCGGGGAGCTGTTTTTT. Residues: CASSLGAGDTGELFF.

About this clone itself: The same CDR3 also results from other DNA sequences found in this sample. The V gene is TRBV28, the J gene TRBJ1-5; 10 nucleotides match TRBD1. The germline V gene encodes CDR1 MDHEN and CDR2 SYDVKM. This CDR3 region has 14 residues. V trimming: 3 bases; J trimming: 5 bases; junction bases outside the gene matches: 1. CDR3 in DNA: TGTGCCAGCAGTTTGGGACAGGGGCATCAGCCCCAGCATTTT. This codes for CASSLGQGHQPQHF.

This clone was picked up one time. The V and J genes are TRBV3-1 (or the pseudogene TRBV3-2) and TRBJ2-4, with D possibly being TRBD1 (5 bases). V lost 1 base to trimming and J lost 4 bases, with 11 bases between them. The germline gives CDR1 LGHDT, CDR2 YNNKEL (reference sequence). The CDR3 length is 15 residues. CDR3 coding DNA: TGTGCCAGCAGCCAAGGGATCAAGGGGAAAAACATTCAGTACTTC. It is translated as CASSQGIKGKNIQYF.

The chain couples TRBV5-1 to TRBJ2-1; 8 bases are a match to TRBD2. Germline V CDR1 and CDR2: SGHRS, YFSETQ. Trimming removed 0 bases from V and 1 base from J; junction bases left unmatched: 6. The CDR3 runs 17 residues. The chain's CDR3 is CASSLVLAGSSYNEQFF. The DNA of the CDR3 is TGCGCCAGCAGCTTGGTTTTAGCGGGATCTTCCTACAATGAGCAGTTCTTC.

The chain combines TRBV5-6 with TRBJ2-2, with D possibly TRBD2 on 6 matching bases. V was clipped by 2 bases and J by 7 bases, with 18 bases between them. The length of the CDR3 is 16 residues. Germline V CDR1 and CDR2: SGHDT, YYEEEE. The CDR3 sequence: CASSFGRRDRDGELFF. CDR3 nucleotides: TGTGCCAGCAGCTTTGGTCGGCGGGATCGTGACGGGGAGCTGTTTTTT.

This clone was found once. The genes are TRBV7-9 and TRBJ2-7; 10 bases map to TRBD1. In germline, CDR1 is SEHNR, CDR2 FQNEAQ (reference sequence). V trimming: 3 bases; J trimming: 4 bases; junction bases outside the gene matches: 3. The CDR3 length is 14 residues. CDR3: CASSLGTGEYEQYF. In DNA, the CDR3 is TGTGCCAGCAGCTTGGGGACAGGGGAATACGAGCAGTACTTC.

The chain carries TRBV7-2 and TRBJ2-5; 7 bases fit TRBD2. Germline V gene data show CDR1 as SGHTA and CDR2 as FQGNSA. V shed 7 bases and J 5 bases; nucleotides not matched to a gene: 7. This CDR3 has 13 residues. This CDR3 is CASNSGNWETQYF. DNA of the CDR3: TGTGCCAGCAACAGCGGGAACTGGGAGACCCAGTACTTC.

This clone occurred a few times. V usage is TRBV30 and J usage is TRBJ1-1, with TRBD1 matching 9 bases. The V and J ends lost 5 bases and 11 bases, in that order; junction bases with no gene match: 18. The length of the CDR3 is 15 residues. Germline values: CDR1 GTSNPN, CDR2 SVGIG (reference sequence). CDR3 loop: CAWGGPGQGLIRAFF. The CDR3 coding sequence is TGTGCCTGGGGAGGACCGGGACAGGGTTTAATTAGGGCTTTCTTT.

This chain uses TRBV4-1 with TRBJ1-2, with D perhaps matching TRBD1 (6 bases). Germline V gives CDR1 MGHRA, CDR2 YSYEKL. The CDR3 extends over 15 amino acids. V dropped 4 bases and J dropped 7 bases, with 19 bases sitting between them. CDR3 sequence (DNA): TGCGCCAGCAGCCCGGCGGACAGCGTAGTGGGTGGCTACACCTTC. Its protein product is CASSPADSVVGGYTF.

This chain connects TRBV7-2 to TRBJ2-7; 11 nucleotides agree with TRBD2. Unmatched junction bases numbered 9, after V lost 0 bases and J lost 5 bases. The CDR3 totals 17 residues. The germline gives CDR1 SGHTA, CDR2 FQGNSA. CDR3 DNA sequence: TGTGCCAGCAGCTTAGCCCCGGCTAGCGGGGGGTTCGACGAGCAGTACGTC. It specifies CASSLAPASGGFDEQYV.

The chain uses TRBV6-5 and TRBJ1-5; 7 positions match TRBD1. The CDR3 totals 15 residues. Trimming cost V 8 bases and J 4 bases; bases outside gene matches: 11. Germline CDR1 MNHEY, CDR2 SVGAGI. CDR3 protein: CASGMISTGNQPQHF. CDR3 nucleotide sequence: TGTGCCAGCGGTATGATATCGACAGGGAATCAGCCCCAGCATTTT.

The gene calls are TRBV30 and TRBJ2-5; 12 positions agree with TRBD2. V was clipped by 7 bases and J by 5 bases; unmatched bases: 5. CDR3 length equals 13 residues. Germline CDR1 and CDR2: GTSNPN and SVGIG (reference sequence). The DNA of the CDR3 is TGTGCCTCGACTAGCGGGAGTGGGGAGACCCAGTACTTC. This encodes CASTSGSGETQYF.

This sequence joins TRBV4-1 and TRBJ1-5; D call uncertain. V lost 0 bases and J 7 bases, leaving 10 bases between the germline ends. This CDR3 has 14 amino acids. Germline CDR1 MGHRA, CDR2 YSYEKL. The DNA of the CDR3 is TGCGCCAGCAGCCAAGAGGCGAGGGAACAGCCCCAGCATTTT. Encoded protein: CASSQEAREQPQHF.

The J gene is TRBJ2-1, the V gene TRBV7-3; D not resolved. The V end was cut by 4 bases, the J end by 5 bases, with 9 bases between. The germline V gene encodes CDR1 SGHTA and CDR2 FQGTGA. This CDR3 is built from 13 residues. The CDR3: CASSYSSNNEQFF. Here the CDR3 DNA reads TGTGCCAGCAGCTACTCGAGTAACAATGAGCAGTTCTTC.

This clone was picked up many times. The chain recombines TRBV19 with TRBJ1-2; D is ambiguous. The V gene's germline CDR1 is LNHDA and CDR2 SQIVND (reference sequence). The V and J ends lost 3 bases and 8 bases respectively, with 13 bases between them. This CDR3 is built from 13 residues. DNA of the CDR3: TGTGCCAGTAGTATGTTGGCAGGCATCGGCTACACCTTC. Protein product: CASSMLAGIGYTF.

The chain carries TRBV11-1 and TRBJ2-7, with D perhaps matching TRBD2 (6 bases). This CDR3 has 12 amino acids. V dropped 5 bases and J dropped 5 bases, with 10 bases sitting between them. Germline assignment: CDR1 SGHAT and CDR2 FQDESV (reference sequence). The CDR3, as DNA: TGTGCCAGCAGCGGAGGAGGGCACGAGCAGTACGTC. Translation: CASSGGGHEQYV.

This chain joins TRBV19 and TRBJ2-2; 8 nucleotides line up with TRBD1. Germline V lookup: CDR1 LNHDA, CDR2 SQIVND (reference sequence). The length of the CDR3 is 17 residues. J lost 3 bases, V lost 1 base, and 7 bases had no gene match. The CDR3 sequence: CASSIGLAGGYTGELFF. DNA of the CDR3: TGTGCCAGTAGTATAGGATTGGCAGGGGGCTACACCGGGGAGCTGTTTTTT.

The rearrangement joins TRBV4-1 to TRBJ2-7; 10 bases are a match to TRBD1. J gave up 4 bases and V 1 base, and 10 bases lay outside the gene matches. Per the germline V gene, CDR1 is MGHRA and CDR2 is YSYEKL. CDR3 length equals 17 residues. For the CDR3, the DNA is TGCGCCAGCAGCCAAGTTTACTCGACAGGGGGCTTGTACGAGCAGTACGTC. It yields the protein CASSQVYSTGGLYEQYV.